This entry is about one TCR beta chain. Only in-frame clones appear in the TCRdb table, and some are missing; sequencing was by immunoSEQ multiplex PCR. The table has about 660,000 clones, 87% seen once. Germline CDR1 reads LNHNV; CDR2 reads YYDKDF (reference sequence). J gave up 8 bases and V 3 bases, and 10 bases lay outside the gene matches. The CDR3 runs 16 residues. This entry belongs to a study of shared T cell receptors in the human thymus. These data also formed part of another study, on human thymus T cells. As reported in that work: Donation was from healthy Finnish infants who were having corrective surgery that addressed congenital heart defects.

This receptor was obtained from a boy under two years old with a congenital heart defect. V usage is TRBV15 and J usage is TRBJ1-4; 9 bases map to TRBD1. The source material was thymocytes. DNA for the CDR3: TGTGCCACCAGCAGGGGCCGTGGACAGGGGTTGGAAAAACTGTTTTTT. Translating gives CATSRGRGQGLEKLFF. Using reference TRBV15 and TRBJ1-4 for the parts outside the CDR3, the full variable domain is DAMVIQNPRYQVTQFGKPVTLSCSQTLNHNVMYWYQQKSSQAPKLLFHYYDKDFNNEADTPDNFQSRRPNTSFCFLDIRSPGLGDTAMYLCATSRGRGQGLEKLFFGSGTQLSVL.